This TCR beta chain derives from a study of T cell repertoires in cytomegalovirus infection. TCRdb recomputed calls from the reads with MiXCR, one row per CDR3 protein. The table includes around 550,000 distinct CDR3 sequences, 26% detected once. The CDR3 has 17 residues. Germline V gene data show CDR1 as LNHDA and CDR2 as SQIVND (reference sequence). Trimming cost V 2 bases and J 2 bases; bases outside gene matches: 7. Sequences were obtained from PBMCs. V usage is TRBV19 and J usage is TRBJ2-1; TRBD2 agrees at 9 bases. The TCR originated in a human donor in good health (CMV status not recorded). Some clones in this sample may be carry-over from other donors' samples. CDR3 region: CASSIFAAGGAYNEQFF. The CDR3 DNA reads TGTGCCAGTAGTATATTTGCGGCGGGAGGGGCCTACAATGAGCAGTTCTTC. Drawing the rest from reference TRBV19 and TRBJ2-1, the complete variable domain is DGGITQSPKYLFRKEGQNVTLSCEQNLNHDAMYWYRQDPGQGLRLIYYSQIVNDFQKGDIAEGYSVSREKKESFPLTVTSAQKNPTAFYLCASSIFAAGGAYNEQFFGPGTRLTVL.